Presented here are 10 T cell receptor delta chains from one specimen sequenced in a study of gamma-delta chains in newborns, infants, children. TCRdb re-identified clones in the reads via CATT. The sample shows fewer than 4,500 delta-chain clones, under 1.5% of them seen only once. Sequenced: blood. The source of these receptors is a child who was a newborn, infant or young child, either healthy, febrile or measles-vaccinated (not recorded which).

The table lists this clone with a few counts. With only one base between it and a far larger clone, this is likely a read error. The chain's CDR3 is CAFYWGADKLIF. The CDR3 coding sequence is TGTGCCTTTTACTGGGGGGCCGATAAACTCATCTTT. The gene calls are TRDV3 and TRDJ1, with TRDD3 identical over 8 bases. V dropped 2 bases and J dropped 3; count of bases not matched to a gene: 2. The CDR3 has 12 residues. The V gene's germline CDR1 is TVYSNPD and CDR2 GDNSRS (reference sequence).

In its sample, this clone ranks as medium-sized (0.01 to 0.1%). This is likely an artifact of a read error, given a far larger clone one base away. The chain has TRDV2 and TRDJ2; D is perhaps TRDD3 (6 bases). This CDR3 has 13 residues. The germline V gene has CDR1 GEAIGNYY and CDR2 EKD. As DNA, the CDR3 is TGTGCCTGTGGCACCTGGGGGACAGCACAACTCTTCTTT. Protein product: CACGTWGTAQLFF.

About this clone itself: The amino acid sequence in TCRdb belongs to a much larger clone and departs from this DNA's translation at residue 11, likely a sequencing read error; the sequence shown is translated from the DNA. The chain recombines TRDV2 with TRDJ1; 9 nucleotides line up with TRDD3. The germline V gene encodes CDR1 GEAIGNYY and CDR2 EKD. The V segment lost 0 bases and the J segment 4 bases; nucleotides outside the gene matches: 14. CDR3 length equals 18 residues. The CDR3 reads CACDTVGTGGHVDDKLIF. The CDR3 bases are TGTGCCTGTGACACCGTCGGTACTGGGGGACACGTTGACGATAAACTCATCTTT.

This clone appeared a few times. The protein recorded in TCRdb matches a much larger clone and deviates from this DNA's translation at residue 12, suggesting a read error; the protein here is obtained by translating the DNA. The V call is TRDV3, the J call TRDJ2; D perhaps matches TRDD3 (6 bases). Germline V gene sequence: CDR1 TVYSNPD, CDR2 GDNSRS (reference sequence). CDR3 length equals 16 residues. This CDR3 is CAFKGLVDTLTTQLFF. CDR3 DNA: TGTGCCTTTAAAGGACTGGTGGATACTTTGACAACACAACTCTTCTTT. Combining the CDR3 with reference TRDV3 and TRDJ2 gives the whole variable domain CDKVTQSSPDQTVASGSEVVLLCTYDTVYSNPDLFWYRIRPDYSFQFVFYGDNSRSEGADFTQGRFSVKHILTQKAFHLVISPVRTEDSATYYCAFKGLVDTLTTQLFFGKGTQLIVEP.

There are a few counts of this clone. No DNA is shown, since the ends of the CDR3 on it are uncertain; the CDR3 is the one TCRdb lists. The rearrangement uses TRAV29/DV5 and TRDJ3; the D call in the table, TRDD3, was not verified against the DNA. CDR1 is NSMFDY and CDR2 is ISSIKDK in the germline V gene. The CDR3 is 20 residues long, ends included. The CDR3 reads CSVLLCSKLGCSWDTRQMFF.

The sample holds a few counts of this clone. This likely came from a read error, as a far larger clone is one base away. J is TRDJ3 and V is TRDV2, with TRDD3 matching 10 bases. After removal of 0 bases from V and 0 bases from J, the junction contained 1 base not matched to a gene. This CDR3 comprises 18 residues. Germline CDR1 reads GEAIGNYY; CDR2 reads EKD. CDR3 sequence (DNA): TGTGCCTGTGACACCGGGGGATACGGCTCCTGGGACACCCGACAGATGTTTTTC. The encoded protein is CACDTGGYGSWDTRQMFF.

This clone turned up a few times. The protein TCRdb lists belongs to a much larger clone and differs from this DNA's translation at residue 9, which points to a read error; the protein shown is made from the DNA. The V call is TRDV3, the J call TRDJ1; 9 nucleotides align to TRDD3. The CDR3 runs 13 residues. The J segment lost 5 bases and the V segment lost 0 bases, leaving 4 bases of the junction unmatched. CDR1 and CDR2 (germline): TVYSNPD, GDNSRS (reference sequence). The CDR3 bases are TGTGCCTTTAGGGACTGGGGGAAGGATAAACTCATCTTT. Protein sequence: CAFRDWGKDKLIF.

The sample holds a few counts of this clone. This DNA's translation and the protein TCRdb lists, from a much larger clone, do not match at residue 10, likely due to a read error; the protein shown is translated from the DNA. The chain couples TRDV2 to TRDJ2; TRDD3 agrees at 10 bases. Losses at the gene ends were 3 bases for V and 6 bases for J; bases not matched to a gene: 6. This CDR3 is built from 15 residues. Germline V gene lookup returns CDR1 GEAIGNYY and CDR2 EKD. CDR3 nucleotide sequence: TGTGCCTGTGACCTTCTACTGGGGGATGCAGCACAACTCTTCTTT. Its protein is CACDLLLGDAAQLFF.

In this sample, this clone is large. This specimen includes other DNA sequences encoding the same CDR3. This chain connects TRDV2 to TRDJ3; D gene unclear. This CDR3 is built from 19 residues. Trimming shortened V by 0 bases and J by 0 bases, and 14 bases separated the two germline ends. From germline, CDR1 is GEAIGNYY and CDR2 EKD. CDR3 loop: CACDTADGQSSWDTRQMFF. For the CDR3, the DNA is TGTGCCTGTGACACCGCGGATGGTCAAAGCTCCTGGGACACCCGACAGATGTTTTTC.

Of note for this clone: TCRdb lists the protein of a much larger clone for this DNA, which differs at residue 5, so this is likely a read error; the protein given here is translated from the DNA itself. The chain couples TRDV2 to TRDJ3; 8 positions match TRDD3. In germline, CDR1 is GEAIGNYY, CDR2 EKD. Trimming removed 2 bases from V and 0 bases from J; junction bases left unmatched: 8. CDR3 size: 19 residues. CDR3 residues: CACDNVLGAVSWDTRQMFF. Here the CDR3 DNA reads TGTGCCTGTGACAACGTACTGGGGGCCGTCTCCTGGGACACCCGACAGATGTTTTTC.